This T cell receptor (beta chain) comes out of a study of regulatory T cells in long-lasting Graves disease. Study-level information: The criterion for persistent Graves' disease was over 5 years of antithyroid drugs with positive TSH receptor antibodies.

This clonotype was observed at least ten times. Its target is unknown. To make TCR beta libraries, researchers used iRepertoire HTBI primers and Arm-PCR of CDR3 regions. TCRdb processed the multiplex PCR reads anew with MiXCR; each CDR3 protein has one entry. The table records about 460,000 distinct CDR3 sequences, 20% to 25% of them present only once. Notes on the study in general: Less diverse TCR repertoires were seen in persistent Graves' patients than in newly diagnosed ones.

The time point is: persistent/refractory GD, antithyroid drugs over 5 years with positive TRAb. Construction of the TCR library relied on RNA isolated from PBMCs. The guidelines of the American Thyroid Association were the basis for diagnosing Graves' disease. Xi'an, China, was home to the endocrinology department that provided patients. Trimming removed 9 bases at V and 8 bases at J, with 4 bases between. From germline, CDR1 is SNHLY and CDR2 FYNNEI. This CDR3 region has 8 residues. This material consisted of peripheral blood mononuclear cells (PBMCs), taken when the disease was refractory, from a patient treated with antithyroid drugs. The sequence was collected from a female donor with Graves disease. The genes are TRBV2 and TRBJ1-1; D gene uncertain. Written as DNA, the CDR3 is TGTGCCAGTTCAGAAGCTTTCTTT. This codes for CASSEAFF. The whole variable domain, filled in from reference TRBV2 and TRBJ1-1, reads EPEVTQTPSHQVTQMGQEVILRCVPISNHLYFYWYRQILGQKVEFLVSFYNNEISEKSEIFDDQFSVERPDGSNFTLKIRSTKLEDSAMYFCASSEAFFGQGTRLTVV.